This is a list of T cell receptor beta chains from one sample in a study of T cells in Graves' hyperthyroidism and ophthalmopathy. TCRdb fed the multiplex PCR reads into MiXCR, producing one record per CDR3 protein. The sample shows roughly 710,000 distinct CDR3 sequences, about a third of them seen only once. Input material: blood. The source is a woman aged 35 to 49 with Graves' hyperthyroidism. Both conserved end residues are trimmed from each CDR3.

V	CDR3
TRBV19	ASISRDRVEGYT
TRBV7-2	ASSTWELPDTGELF
TRBV7-9	ASSFGQGRQPQH
TRBV29-1	SPNVTVVGTYEQY
TRBV2	ASWGRGEQF
TRBV6-6	ASSPMMGFSSPLH
TRBV6-5	ASSYSAQMNTEAF
TRBV6-2/TRBV6-3	ASPRTDNVGRETQY
TRBV9	ASSTGLGGAYGYT
TRBV7-2	ASSLISAGATYEQY
TRBV4-2	ASSQDPYNSPLH
TRBV7-3	ASSHRDSLWEKLF
TRBV20-1	SARQGGSSQPQH
TRBV25-1	ASSDDGSPENTIY
TRBV12-3/TRBV12-4	ASNLRSGADYGYT